The next 11 T cell receptor beta chains were all read from a single sample in a study of blood T cell repertoires in COVID-19. The protocol was immunoSEQ multiplex PCR, while the TCRdb copy is restricted to in-frame clones and leaves out a portion. The sample lists hundreds of thousands of clones, about nine tenths occurring once. The specimen sequenced was peripheral blood. The receptors here all came from a man of 80 years or more with acute or convalescent COVID-19.

The chain joins TRBV4-1 to TRBJ2-1, with D tentatively TRBD2 (6 bases). The V end lost 3 bases, the J end lost 7 bases, and 31 bases lay between the germline ends. Germline V gene sequence: CDR1 MGHRA, CDR2 YSYEKL. This CDR3 spans 20 amino acids. CDR3 protein: CASSHPRRRGERPEGNEQFF. CDR3 coding DNA: TGCGCCAGCAGCCACCCTCGGAGGCGGGGAGAGCGCCCCGAAGGAAATGAGCAGTTCTTC.

The chain uses TRBV5-8 and TRBJ1-2; TRBD1 agrees at 7 bases. V shed 0 bases, J shed 8 bases, and the junction held 10 bases outside the gene matches. Germline CDR1 reads SGHTS; CDR2 reads YDEGEE. The CDR3 has 15 amino acids. Written as DNA, the CDR3 is TGTGCCAGCAGCTTGGACCGGGACAGATGGGGCGGCTACACCTTC. Its protein product is CASSLDRDRWGGYTF.

V and J are TRBV27 and TRBJ1-1; 7 nucleotides line up with TRBD1. The CDR3 totals 15 residues. V gave up 5 bases and J gave up 4 bases; unmatched junction bases: 10. Germline CDR1 MNHEY, CDR2 SMNVEV (reference sequence). CDR3 protein: CASSTATGVTTEAFF. The CDR3 coding sequence is TGTGCCAGCAGTACCGCCACAGGGGTCACCACTGAAGCTTTCTTT.

This chain joins TRBV28 and TRBJ1-5, with 7 bases matching TRBD1. There are 14 residues in the CDR3. The V segment lost 7 bases and the J segment 0 bases; nucleotides outside the gene matches: 3. Germline V gene lookup returns CDR1 MDHEN and CDR2 SYDVKM. CDR3 amino acids: CASNRGLSNQPQHF. The CDR3 bases are TGTGCCAGCAACAGGGGACTTAGCAATCAGCCCCAGCATTTT.

The chain recombines TRBV18 with TRBJ1-1; 8 bases are shared with TRBD1. The V and J ends lost 5 bases and 8 bases, in that order; junction bases with no gene match: 10. This CDR3 spans 14 amino acids. The germline V gene has CDR1 KGHSH and CDR2 LQKENI. The CDR3 DNA reads as TGTGCCAGCTCAGGACAGGGAATAGGAAAGGAAGCTTTCTTT. This codes for CASSGQGIGKEAFF.

The chain combines TRBV27 with TRBJ1-1; a possible D gene is TRBD1 (5 bases). Per the germline V gene, CDR1 is MNHEY and CDR2 is SMNVEV (reference sequence). V shed 2 bases and J shed 7 bases, with 8 bases lying between them. This CDR3 comprises 12 residues. The CDR3 nucleotides are TGTGCCAGCAGTTTACCCCAGGGTGAAGCTTTCTTT. Amino acids: CASSLPQGEAFF.

This chain links TRBV6-5 with TRBJ2-1; no clear D gene. The CDR3 loop spans 13 amino acids. CDR1 is MNHEY and CDR2 is SVGAGI in the germline V gene. The V gene lost 6 bases and the J gene lost 5 bases, with 11 bases spanning the gap. In DNA, the CDR3 is TGTGCCAGCAGCTTACACGTTAACAATGAGCAGTTCTTC. This sequence encodes CASSLHVNNEQFF.

Details on this clone: Germline and junction disagree at one end, which may indicate a read error. The J gene is TRBJ1-4, the V gene TRBV6-1; 10 bases are shared with TRBD1. The CDR3 covers 16 residues. CDR1 MNHNS and CDR2 SASEGT come from the germline V gene. Here the CDR3 reads CASSEATGTGVEKLFF. The CDR3 coding sequence is TGTGCCAGCAGCGAAGCCACCGGGACAGGGGTCGAAAAACTGTTTTTT.

V gene TRBV5-4 combines with J gene TRBJ2-1; 8 positions agree with TRBD1. The J segment lost 1 base and the V segment lost 4 bases, leaving 1 base of the junction unmatched. Germline V CDR1 and CDR2: SGHNT, YYREEE (reference sequence). The CDR3 contains 14 residues. The CDR3 sequence: CASSGDRSYNEQFF. CDR3 nucleotide sequence: TGTGCCAGCAGCGGGGACAGGTCCTACAATGAGCAGTTCTTC.

The CDR3 region is CSVEGLAEILSTDTQYF. In nucleotides, the CDR3 is TGCAGCGTTGAGGGTCTAGCGGAAATACTTAGCACAGATACGCAGTATTTT. The genes are TRBV29-1 and TRBJ2-3, with 7 bases lining up with TRBD2. This CDR3 region has 17 residues. V shed 3 bases and J 0 bases; nucleotides not matched to a gene: 12. Germline V gene lookup returns CDR1 SQVTM and CDR2 ANQGSEA.

The gene calls are TRBV5-1 and TRBJ2-2; 12 bases align to TRBD1. Germline assignment: CDR1 SGHRS and CDR2 YFSETQ. J lost 4 bases, V lost 4 bases, and 5 bases had no gene match. The CDR3 runs 16 residues. The CDR3 region has the DNA TGCGCCAGCAGCCCGGGGACAGGGGGCTTCACCGGGGAGCTGTTTTTT. Amino acid sequence: CASSPGTGGFTGELFF. Combining the CDR3 with reference TRBV5-1 and TRBJ2-2 gives the whole variable domain KAGVTQTPRYLIKTRGQQVTLSCSPISGHRSVSWYQQTPGQGLQFLFEYFSETQRNKGNFPGRFSGRQFSNSRSEMNVSTLELGDSALYLCASSPGTGGFTGELFFGEGSRLTVL.